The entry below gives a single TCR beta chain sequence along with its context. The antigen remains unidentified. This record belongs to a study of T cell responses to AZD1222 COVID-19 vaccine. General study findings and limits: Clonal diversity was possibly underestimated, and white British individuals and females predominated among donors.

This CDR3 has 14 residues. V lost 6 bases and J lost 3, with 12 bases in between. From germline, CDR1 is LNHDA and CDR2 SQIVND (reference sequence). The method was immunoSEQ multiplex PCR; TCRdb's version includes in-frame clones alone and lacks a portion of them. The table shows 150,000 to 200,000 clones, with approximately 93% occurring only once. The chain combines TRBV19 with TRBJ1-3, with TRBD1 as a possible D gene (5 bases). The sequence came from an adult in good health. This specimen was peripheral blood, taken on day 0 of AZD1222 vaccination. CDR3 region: CASRTQEDGNTIYF. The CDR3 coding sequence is TGTGCCAGTAGAACACAGGAGGATGGAAACACCATATATTTT.